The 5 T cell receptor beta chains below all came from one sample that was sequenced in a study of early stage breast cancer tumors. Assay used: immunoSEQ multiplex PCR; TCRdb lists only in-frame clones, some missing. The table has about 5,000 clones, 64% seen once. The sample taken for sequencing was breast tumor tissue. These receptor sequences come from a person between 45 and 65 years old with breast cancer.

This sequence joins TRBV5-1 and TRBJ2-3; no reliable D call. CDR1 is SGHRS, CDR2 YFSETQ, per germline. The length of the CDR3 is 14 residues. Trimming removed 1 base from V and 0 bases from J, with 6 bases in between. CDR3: CASSLTPSTDTQYF. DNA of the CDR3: TGCGCCAGCAGCTTGACGCCGAGCACAGATACGCAGTATTTT.

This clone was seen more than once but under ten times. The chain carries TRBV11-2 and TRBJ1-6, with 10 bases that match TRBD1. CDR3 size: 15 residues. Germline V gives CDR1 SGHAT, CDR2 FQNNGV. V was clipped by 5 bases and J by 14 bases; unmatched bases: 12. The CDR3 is CASSPLGQGSVSLHF. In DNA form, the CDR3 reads TGTGCCAGCAGCCCCCTGGGACAGGGGTCCGTTTCCCTCCACTTT.

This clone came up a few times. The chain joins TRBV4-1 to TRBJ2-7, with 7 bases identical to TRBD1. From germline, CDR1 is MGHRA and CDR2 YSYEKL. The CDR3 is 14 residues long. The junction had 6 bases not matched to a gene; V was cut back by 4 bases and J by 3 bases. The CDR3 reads CASSPRDSIYEQYF. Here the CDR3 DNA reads TGCGCCAGCAGCCCCCGGGACAGCATCTACGAGCAGTACTTC.

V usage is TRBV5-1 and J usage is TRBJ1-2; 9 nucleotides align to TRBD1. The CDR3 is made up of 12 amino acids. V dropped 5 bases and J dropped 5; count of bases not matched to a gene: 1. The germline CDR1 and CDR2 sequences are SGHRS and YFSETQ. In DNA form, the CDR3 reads TGCGCCAGCAGTGACAGGGGGTATGGCTACACCTTC. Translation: CASSDRGYGYTF.

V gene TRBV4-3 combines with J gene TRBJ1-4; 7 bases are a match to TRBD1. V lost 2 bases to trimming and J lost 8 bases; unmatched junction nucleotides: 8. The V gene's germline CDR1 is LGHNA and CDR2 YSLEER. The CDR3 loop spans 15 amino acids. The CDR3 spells CASSQNRGIREKLFF. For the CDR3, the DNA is TGCGCCAGCAGCCAAAACAGGGGAATACGGGAAAAACTGTTTTTT.